This TCR beta chain was observed in a study of shared clonotypes between healthy human individuals. Looking at the study overall: The plates for each donor numbered three CD4 naive, three CD4 memory, two CD8 naive and one CD8 memory. General study results and limits: Investigators expected sequencing depth to affect clonotype sharing among donors. Limitation of the genetic and exposure-history diversity represented came from the few donors.

The study drew all its donors from Caucasian adults living in Nashville, Tennessee. This CDR3 region has 17 residues. Germline CDR1 and CDR2: SGHNT and YYREEE (reference sequence). Trimming at V came to 1 base and at J to 9 bases, leaving 15 bases not matched to a gene. Libraries were prepared by immunoSEQ multiplex PCR; TCRdb keeps only in-frame clonotypes and omits some of them. The table has over 150,000 clones, approximately 70% seen once; the top ten hold about 10%. Concerning this clone itself: Its antigen is still unknown.

This sequence originates from a man between 25 and 39 years old in good health. The sequencing input was memory CD4+ T cells sorted from blood. Subset reported: CD45RA-negative fraction. This chain connects TRBV5-4 to TRBJ2-5; 10 positions agree with TRBD2. CDR3 in DNA: TGTGCCAGCAGCTTGAGGCCGTCAGCGGGAGGGCCGGAGCCCCAGTACTTC. It is translated as CASSLRPSAGGPEPQYF. Based on the CDR3 plus reference TRBV5-4 and TRBJ2-5, the full variable domain is ETGVTQSPTHLIKTRGQQVTLRCSSQSGHNTVSWYQQALGQGPQFIFQYYREEENGRGNFPPRFSGLQFPNYSSELNVNALELDDSALYLCASSLRPSAGGPEPQYFGPGTRLLVL.